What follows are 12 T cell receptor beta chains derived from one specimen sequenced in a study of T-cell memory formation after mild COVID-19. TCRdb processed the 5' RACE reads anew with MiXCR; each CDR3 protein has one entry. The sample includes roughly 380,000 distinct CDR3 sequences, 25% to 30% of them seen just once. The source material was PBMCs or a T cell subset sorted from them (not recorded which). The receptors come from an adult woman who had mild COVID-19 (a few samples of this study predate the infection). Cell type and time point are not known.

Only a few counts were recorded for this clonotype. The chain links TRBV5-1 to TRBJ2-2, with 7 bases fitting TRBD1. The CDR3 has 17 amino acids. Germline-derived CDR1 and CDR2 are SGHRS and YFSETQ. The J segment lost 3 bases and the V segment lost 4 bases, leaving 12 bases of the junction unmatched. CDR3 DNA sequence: TGCGCCAGCAGCCTTTCCCCAGGGGGACGGTACACCGGGGAGCTGTTTTTT. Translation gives CASSLSPGGRYTGELFF.

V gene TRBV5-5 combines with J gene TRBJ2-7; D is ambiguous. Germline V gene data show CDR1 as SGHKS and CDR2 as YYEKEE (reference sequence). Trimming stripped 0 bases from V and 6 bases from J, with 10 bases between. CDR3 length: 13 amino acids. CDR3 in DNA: TGTGCCAGCAGCTTGGGCAGAGCCGTCGAGCAGTACTTC. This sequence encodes CASSLGRAVEQYF.

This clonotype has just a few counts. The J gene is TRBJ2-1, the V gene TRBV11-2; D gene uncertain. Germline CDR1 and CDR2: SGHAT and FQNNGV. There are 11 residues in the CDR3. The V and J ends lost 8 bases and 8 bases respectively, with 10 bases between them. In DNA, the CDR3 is TGTGCCAGCTACCTAGGACATGAGCAGTTCTTC. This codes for CASYLGHEQFF.

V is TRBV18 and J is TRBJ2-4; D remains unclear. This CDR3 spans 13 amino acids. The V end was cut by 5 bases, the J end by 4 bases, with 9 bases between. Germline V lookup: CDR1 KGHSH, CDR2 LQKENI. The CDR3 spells CASSETRKNIQYF. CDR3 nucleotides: TGTGCCAGCTCAGAGACGAGGAAAAACATTCAGTACTTC.

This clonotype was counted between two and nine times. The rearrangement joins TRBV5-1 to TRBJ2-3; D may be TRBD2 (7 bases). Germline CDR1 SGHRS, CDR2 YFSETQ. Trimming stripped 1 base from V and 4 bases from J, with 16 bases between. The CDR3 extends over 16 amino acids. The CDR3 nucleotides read TGCGCCAGCAGCTTGTTCACGGGGGGCCCCGCAGATACGCAGTATTTT. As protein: CASSLFTGGPADTQYF.

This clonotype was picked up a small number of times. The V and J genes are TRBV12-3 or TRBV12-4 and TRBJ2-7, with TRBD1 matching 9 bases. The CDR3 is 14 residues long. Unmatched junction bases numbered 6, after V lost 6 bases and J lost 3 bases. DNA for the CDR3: TGTGCCAGCAGCCCCACAGGGGGCAACTACGAGCAGTACTTC. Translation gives CASSPTGGNYEQYF.

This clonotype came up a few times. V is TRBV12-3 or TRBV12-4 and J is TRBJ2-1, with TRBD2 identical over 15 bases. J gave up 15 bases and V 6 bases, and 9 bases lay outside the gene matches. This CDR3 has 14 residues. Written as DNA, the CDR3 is TGTGCCAGCAGGCCCGGGACTAGCGGGGGGCCTGGGTTCTTC. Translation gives CASRPGTSGGPGFF.

The CDR3 here is CASSSTTYNEQFF. DNA of the CDR3: TGTGCCAGCAGCTCCACCACATACAATGAGCAGTTCTTC. This chain connects TRBV5-6 to TRBJ2-1, with D uncertain. Germline assignment: CDR1 SGHDT and CDR2 YYEEEE. The V gene lost 3 bases and the J gene lost 4 bases, with 8 bases spanning the gap. This CDR3 comprises 13 residues.

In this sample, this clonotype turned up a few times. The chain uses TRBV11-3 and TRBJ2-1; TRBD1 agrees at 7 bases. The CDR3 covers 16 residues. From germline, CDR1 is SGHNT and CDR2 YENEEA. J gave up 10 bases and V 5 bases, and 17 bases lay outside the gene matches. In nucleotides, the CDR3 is TGTGCCAGCAGCCGAAGGGTGCCGGGACAGAGGGACGAGCAGTTCTTC. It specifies CASSRRVPGQRDEQFF.

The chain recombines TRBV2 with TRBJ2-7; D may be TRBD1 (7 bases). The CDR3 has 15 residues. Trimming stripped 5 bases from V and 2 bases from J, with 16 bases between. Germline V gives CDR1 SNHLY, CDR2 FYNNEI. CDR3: CASSTQQGRTYEQYF. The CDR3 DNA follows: TGTGCCAGCAGTACCCAACAGGGGAGGACCTACGAGCAGTACTTC.

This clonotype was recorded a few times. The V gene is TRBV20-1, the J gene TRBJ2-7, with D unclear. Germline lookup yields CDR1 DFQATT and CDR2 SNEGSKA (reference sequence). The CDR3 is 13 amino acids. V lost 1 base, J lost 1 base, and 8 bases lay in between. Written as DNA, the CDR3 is TGCAGTGCTAGAGTAGGGCCTTCCTACGAGCAGTACTTC. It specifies CSARVGPSYEQYF.

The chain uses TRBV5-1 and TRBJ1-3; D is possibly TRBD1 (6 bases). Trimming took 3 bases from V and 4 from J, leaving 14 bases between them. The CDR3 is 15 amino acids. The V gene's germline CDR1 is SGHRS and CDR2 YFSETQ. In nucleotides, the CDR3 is TGCGCCAGCAGCTCACAGGGTGGCCTCGGAAACACCATATATTTT. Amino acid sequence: CASSSQGGLGNTIYF.